The 30 T cell receptor beta chains listed next were all sequenced from one sample in a study of blood T cell repertoires in COVID-19. Clones were read by immunoSEQ multiplex PCR, and TCRdb kept only the in-frame ones, dropping some. The repertoire holds roughly 40,000 clones, with 70% to 90% as singletons. The sequenced sample consisted of peripheral blood. These TCRs come from a woman in her seventies in a cohort sampled during active COVID-19.

This clone showed up just a few times. The chain employs TRBV5-1 and TRBJ2-1, with D possibly being TRBD1 (6 bases). The V end was cut by 4 bases, the J end by 8 bases, with 13 bases between. This CDR3 is built from 13 residues. Germline V gene sequence: CDR1 SGHRS, CDR2 YFSETQ. CDR3 amino acids: CASSGWGRDEQFF. The CDR3 bases are TGCGCCAGCAGCGGGTGGGGGCGGGATGAGCAGTTCTTC.

The CDR3 DNA follows: TGTGCCAGCAGCTTGGGGGGACAGGGGCGAGAGCAGTACTTC. It encodes CASSLGGQGREQYF. The V and J genes are TRBV5-4 and TRBJ2-7; 10 bases match TRBD1. Trimming at V came to 0 bases and at J to 7 bases, leaving 4 bases not matched to a gene. CDR3 length: 14 residues. CDR1 is SGHNT, CDR2 YYREEE, per germline (reference sequence).

In this sample, this clone turned up once. The genes are TRBV28 and TRBJ1-4; 9 positions match TRBD1. The CDR3 consists of 14 residues. V shed 6 bases, J shed 8 bases, and the junction held 7 bases outside the gene matches. Germline-derived CDR1 and CDR2 are MDHEN and SYDVKM. The DNA for the CDR3 is TGTGCCAGCAGGACGACAGGGGGTGTAGAAAAACTGTTTTTT. Protein sequence: CASRTTGGVEKLFF.

The table lists this clone with a count of one. The CDR3 DNA reads as TGTGCCAGCTCAACCTCAACAGGTGATAATTCACCCCTCCACTTT. Its translation: CASSTSTGDNSPLHF. The rearrangement links TRBV18 to TRBJ1-6, with D perhaps matching TRBD1 (5 bases). The CDR3 contains 15 residues. Per germline, CDR1 KGHSH and CDR2 LQKENI. V was trimmed by 5 bases and J by 5 bases, leaving 13 bases between them.

In its sample, this clone was seen once. V and J are TRBV7-9 and TRBJ1-2, with 8 bases identical to TRBD1. The germline CDR1 and CDR2 sequences are SEHNR and FQNEAQ (reference sequence). This CDR3 has 13 amino acids. Trimming at V came to 6 bases and at J to 6 bases, leaving 6 bases not matched to a gene. The CDR3 sequence: CASSRQGRDGYTF. As DNA, the CDR3 is TGTGCCAGCAGTAGACAGGGGAGGGATGGCTACACCTTC.

The chain carries TRBV11-2 and TRBJ1-1, with a possible D match to TRBD1 (5 bases). CDR1 is SGHAT, CDR2 FQNNGV, per germline. With 6 bases removed from V and 3 bases from J, the gap between germline ends came to 20 bases. The CDR3 is 16 amino acids. The CDR3 DNA reads as TGTGCCAGCAGTAATACGAGGGGACTGAAGCACACTGAAGCTTTCTTT. It yields the protein CASSNTRGLKHTEAFF.

CDR3 coding DNA: TGTGCCAGCAGCGCTATAATTCAGACTACTGAAGCTTTCTTT. Protein sequence: CASSAIIQTTEAFF. This sequence joins TRBV11-1 and TRBJ1-1; D unclear. Germline V gene lookup returns CDR1 SGHAT and CDR2 FQDESV (reference sequence). V lost 5 bases to trimming and J lost 5 bases, with 15 bases between them. This CDR3 has 14 residues.

The chain uses TRBV5-6 and TRBJ2-3; 7 bases fit TRBD1. CDR1 is SGHDT and CDR2 is YYEEEE in the germline V gene. The V and J ends lost 4 bases and 6 bases, in that order; junction bases with no gene match: 17. This CDR3 comprises 17 residues. The CDR3 loop reads CASSSPLTGTDVDTQYF. DNA for the CDR3: TGTGCCAGCAGCAGCCCCCTGACGGGGACAGACGTGGATACGCAGTATTTT.

Relative to its sample, this clone is medium-sized. J is TRBJ2-1 and V is TRBV7-2; 8 bases agree with TRBD1. CDR3 length equals 18 residues. Germline V gene lookup returns CDR1 SGHTA and CDR2 FQGNSA. V shed 1 base, J shed 9 bases, and the junction held 17 bases outside the gene matches. Here the CDR3 reads CASSLDRGAGRQWAEQFF. CDR3 DNA: TGTGCCAGCAGCTTAGACAGGGGGGCTGGACGACAATGGGCTGAGCAGTTCTTC.

The genes are TRBV19 and TRBJ1-1; the match to TRBD1 covers 9 bases. CDR3 length equals 14 residues. Germline lookup yields CDR1 LNHDA and CDR2 SQIVND (reference sequence). Trimming cost V 5 bases and J 1 base; bases outside gene matches: 2. CDR3 DNA sequence: TGTGCCAGTAGTCCGGGACAGGGGAACACTGAAGCTTTCTTT. Translating it yields CASSPGQGNTEAFF.

This clone was observed a few times. The chain employs TRBV7-9 and TRBJ1-5; 7 bases match TRBD1. CDR3 length equals 15 residues. Germline lookup yields CDR1 SEHNR and CDR2 FQNEAQ (reference sequence). The V and J ends lost 5 bases and 0 bases, in that order; junction bases with no gene match: 4. CDR3 nucleotide sequence: TGTGCCAGCAGCCAGGGGGTAAATAGCAATCAGCCCCAGCATTTT. Translated, it gives CASSQGVNSNQPQHF.

CDR3 sequence: CSVQQHTYEQYF. The CDR3 DNA reads TGCAGCGTCCAACAACATACCTACGAGCAGTACTTC. J is TRBJ2-7 and V is TRBV29-1; D unclear. This CDR3 is 12 amino acids long. Germline loops: CDR1 SQVTM, CDR2 ANQGSEA. V was clipped by 6 bases and J by 2 bases, with 11 bases between them.

The chain couples TRBV3-1 (or the pseudogene TRBV3-2) to TRBJ2-3; the match to TRBD1 covers 8 bases. The junction had 3 bases not matched to a gene; V was cut back by 3 bases and J by 4 bases. CDR1 is LGHDT and CDR2 is YNNKEL in the germline V gene (reference sequence). The CDR3 has 14 residues. The CDR3 here is CASSQSGGSDTQYF. The DNA of the CDR3 is TGTGCCAGCAGCCAGTCAGGGGGCTCAGATACGCAGTATTTT.

In this sample, this clone turned up once. This chain links TRBV3-1 (or the pseudogene TRBV3-2) with TRBJ2-3; no definite D call. The germline CDR1 and CDR2 sequences are LGHDT and YNNKEL (reference sequence). Trimming cost V 4 bases and J 3 bases, with 11 bases left between them. The CDR3 spans 14 residues. The chain's CDR3 is CASSPSAGTDTQYF. The CDR3 DNA reads TGTGCCAGCAGCCCTAGTGCTGGGACAGATACGCAGTATTTT.

The V call is TRBV6-2 or TRBV6-3, the J call TRBJ2-3; D may be TRBD2 (5 bases). Per germline, CDR1 MNHEY and CDR2 SVGEGT. Trimming stripped 0 bases from V and 2 bases from J, with 15 bases between. The length of the CDR3 is 17 residues. CDR3: CASSYSNHGVPTDTQYF. CDR3 nucleotide sequence: TGTGCCAGCAGTTACTCGAATCACGGGGTTCCCACAGATACGCAGTATTTT.

Note on this clone: Sequence at one end of the junction differs from germline and may be a read error. V usage is TRBV19 and J usage is TRBJ1-1; TRBD1 aligns across 11 bases. The CDR3 has 14 amino acids. Germline V gives CDR1 LNHDA, CDR2 SQIVND (reference sequence). CDR3 protein: CASCMGQGGTEAFF. DNA of the CDR3: TGTGCCAGTTGTATGGGACAGGGGGGAACTGAAGCTTTCTTT.

The chain combines TRBV28 with TRBJ1-5; D remains unclear. The CDR3 is 13 residues long. Trimming stripped 2 bases from V and 1 base from J, with 3 bases between. The germline gives CDR1 MDHEN, CDR2 SYDVKM. The CDR3 sequence: CASSLGSNQPQHF. CDR3 coding DNA: TGTGCCAGCAGTTTAGGCAGCAATCAGCCCCAGCATTTT.

This clone has only a few counts. V and J are TRBV2 and TRBJ2-3, with 7 bases that match TRBD2. V shed 6 bases and J 6 bases; nucleotides not matched to a gene: 9. Germline V gene lookup returns CDR1 SNHLY and CDR2 FYNNEI. The CDR3 contains 14 residues. The CDR3 loop is CASRAGARVDTQYF. The CDR3 coding sequence is TGTGCCAGCAGGGCGGGAGCTCGGGTGGATACGCAGTATTTT. Combining the CDR3 with reference TRBV2 and TRBJ2-3 gives the whole variable domain EPEVTQTPSHQVTQMGQEVILRCVPISNHLYFYWYRQILGQKVEFLVSFYNNEISEKSEIFDDQFSVERPDGSNFTLKIRSTKLEDSAMYFCASRAGARVDTQYFGPGTRLTVL.

This sequence joins TRBV2 and TRBJ2-2; TRBD2 matches at 8 bases. This CDR3 has 15 amino acids. The trim removed 4 bases at V and 3 bases at J, leaving 4 bases unmatched. Germline lookup yields CDR1 SNHLY and CDR2 FYNNEI. The CDR3 region has the DNA TGTGCCAGCAGTGTTATAGCGGGGTACACCGGGGAGCTGTTTTTT. Amino acid sequence: CASSVIAGYTGELFF.

The CDR3: CASSLRTDPLEQYF. The CDR3 DNA is TGCGCCAGCAGCTTACGGACAGACCCGTTGGAGCAGTACTTC. The genes are TRBV5-1 and TRBJ2-7; D possibly corresponds to TRBD1 (6 bases). There are 14 residues in the CDR3. With 2 bases removed from V and 7 bases from J, the gap between germline ends came to 16 bases. From germline, CDR1 is SGHRS and CDR2 YFSETQ.

In DNA, the CDR3 is TGTGCCAGCAGTGAGCTATTGATGAACACTGAAGCTTTCTTT. It encodes CASSELLMNTEAFF. The chain joins TRBV2 to TRBJ1-1, with D uncertain. The germline CDR1 and CDR2 sequences are SNHLY and FYNNEI. This CDR3 has 14 residues. Trimming took 3 bases from V and 0 from J, leaving 8 bases between them.

V is TRBV7-8 and J is TRBJ1-1, with a possible D match to TRBD1 (5 bases). Looked up from germline, CDR1 is SGHVS and CDR2 is FQNEAQ. CDR3 length equals 16 residues. V shed 5 bases and J shed 0 bases, with 16 bases lying between them. The CDR3 reads CASSPMGGTVNTEAFF. The CDR3 DNA follows: TGTGCCAGCAGCCCCATGGGGGGGACGGTGAACACTGAAGCTTTCTTT.

The J gene is TRBJ2-7, the V gene TRBV28, with TRBD2 matching 9 bases. Germline CDR1 MDHEN, CDR2 SYDVKM. The ends lost 3 bases at V and 4 bases at J; junction bases unmatched: 19. The CDR3 extends over 19 amino acids. CDR3 DNA: TGTGCCAGCAGTTTCCTCCTAGCGGGGAGGTTCGACGTCAATTACGAGCAGTACTTC. Translated, it gives CASSFLLAGRFDVNYEQYF.

This chain links TRBV6-5 with TRBJ1-2; 9 nucleotides line up with TRBD1. V was clipped by 7 bases and J by 8 bases; unmatched bases: 8. The CDR3 sequence is 13 residues long. Germline CDR1 is MNHEY and CDR2 is SVGAGI. This CDR3 is CASKRTGAGGYTF. CDR3 bases: TGTGCCAGCAAGCGGACAGGGGCCGGCGGCTACACCTTC.

The chain links TRBV5-1 to TRBJ2-1; TRBD1 might be the D (6 bases). This CDR3 contains 15 residues. The V end was cut by 4 bases, the J end by 2 bases, with 13 bases between. The germline gives CDR1 SGHRS, CDR2 YFSETQ. CDR3 in DNA: TGCGCCAGCAGCACGACAGGCGAGACCTACAATGAGCAGTTCTTC. This sequence encodes CASSTTGETYNEQFF.

This rearrangement joins TRBV28 to TRBJ2-7; TRBD1 might be the D (6 bases). The CDR3 consists of 15 residues. The germline V and J ends were trimmed by 10 bases and 2 bases, with 21 bases remaining between them. The germline V gene has CDR1 MDHEN and CDR2 SYDVKM. CDR3 DNA: TGTGCCACCAAAGAACAGGGTGGAGGTACCTACGAGCAGTACTTC. Encoded protein: CATKEQGGGTYEQYF.

The genes are TRBV6-5 and TRBJ2-3; D unclear. The ends were cut back, 6 bases at V and 5 bases at J, with 6 bases in the middle. This CDR3 spans 11 amino acids. The germline V gene encodes CDR1 MNHEY and CDR2 SVGAGI. The CDR3: CASSNVDTQYF. The CDR3 DNA reads TGTGCCAGCAGCAATGTAGATACGCAGTATTTT.

This CDR3 is CAWSGLSGSYDEQFF. As DNA, the CDR3 is TGTGCCTGGAGTGGCCTGAGCGGGAGTTACGATGAGCAGTTCTTC. The chain is built from TRBV30 and TRBJ2-1; 8 bases map to TRBD2. V lost 1 base, J lost 8 bases, and 10 bases stayed unmatched. Germline lookup yields CDR1 GTSNPN and CDR2 SVGIG (reference sequence). The CDR3 is 15 residues long.

This clone was observed once. The J gene is TRBJ2-5, the V gene TRBV9, with D unresolved. Germline loops: CDR1 SGDLS, CDR2 YYNGEE. The CDR3 contains 15 residues. Trimming took 0 bases from V and 1 from J, leaving 10 bases between them. The CDR3 DNA follows: TGTGCCAGCAGCGTAGTCAGGTTGCCCCAAGAGACCCAGTACTTC. Translation: CASSVVRLPQETQYF.

The chain links TRBV30 to TRBJ1-2, with TRBD1 matching 7 bases. This CDR3 has 15 amino acids. Germline values: CDR1 GTSNPN, CDR2 SVGIG (reference sequence). Trimming removed 2 bases from V and 2 bases from J; junction bases left unmatched: 8. The CDR3 region has the DNA TGTGCCTGGAGTCAAGGATACAGGGGAAACTATGGCTACACCTTC. As protein: CAWSQGYRGNYGYTF.